A single sample is the source of the 5 T cell receptor beta chains below, sequenced in a study of shared clonotypes between healthy human individuals. Only in-frame clones appear in the TCRdb table, and some are missing; sequencing was by immunoSEQ multiplex PCR. The data show over 2 million clones, 85% to 95% seen once. The sample consisted of naive CD4+ T cells from PBMCs. As for subset: CD45RA+ positively selected. These receptors were obtained from a man aged 18 to 30 in good health. Some clones in this sample may be carry-over from other donors' samples.

This chain joins TRBV14 and TRBJ1-1, with 10 bases fitting TRBD1. V was clipped by 2 bases and J by 11 bases; unmatched bases: 11. This CDR3 comprises 15 residues. Germline V gene sequence: CDR1 SGHDN, CDR2 FVKESK. The CDR3, as DNA: TGTGCCAGCAGCCAAAGCGGGACAGGGGAGTTTTGGGCTTTCTTT. Its translation is CASSQSGTGEFWAFF.

This chain uses TRBV5-1 with TRBJ1-2; D perhaps matches TRBD1 (6 bases). The germline V gene encodes CDR1 SGHRS and CDR2 YFSETQ. The CDR3 has 13 residues. Deletions cut 5 bases from V and 6 bases from J, with 14 bases between. CDR3 coding DNA: TGCGCCAGCAGACCCGGGACACAGGATGGCTACACCTTC. This codes for CASRPGTQDGYTF.

This clone was seen just once. V is TRBV5-1 and J is TRBJ2-1; D is possibly TRBD2 (6 bases). The germline V and J ends were trimmed by 3 bases and 7 bases, with 20 bases remaining between them. The CDR3 is made up of 16 amino acids. Germline CDR1 reads SGHRS; CDR2 reads YFSETQ. Here the CDR3 reads CASSSNPTRAGNEQFF. The CDR3 DNA sequence: TGCGCCAGCAGCTCTAACCCGACTAGGGCGGGAAATGAGCAGTTCTTC. The complete variable domain, with remaining parts taken from reference TRBV5-1 and TRBJ2-1, reads KAGVTQTPRYLIKTRGQQVTLSCSPISGHRSVSWYQQTPGQGLQFLFEYFSETQRNKGNFPGRFSGRQFSNSRSEMNVSTLELGDSALYLCASSSNPTRAGNEQFFGPGTRLTVL.

The rearrangement uses TRBV27 and TRBJ2-1; TRBD2 might be the D (6 bases). V dropped 6 bases and J dropped 6 bases, with 15 bases sitting between them. Germline CDR1 is MNHEY and CDR2 is SMNVEV (reference sequence). CDR3 length: 14 residues. The CDR3 DNA reads as TGTGCCAGCAGCCCCGGGAGAGGAATCAATGAGCAGTTCTTC. Amino acids: CASSPGRGINEQFF.

The chain links TRBV5-8 to TRBJ1-2, with a weak D call TRBD1 (5 bases). Trimming removed 1 base from V and 3 bases from J, with 10 bases in between. The CDR3 length is 14 residues. The germline CDR1 and CDR2 sequences are SGHTS and YDEGEE. The CDR3 reads CASSLKLGDYGYTF. In DNA form, the CDR3 reads TGTGCCAGCAGCTTGAAATTAGGGGACTATGGCTACACCTTC.